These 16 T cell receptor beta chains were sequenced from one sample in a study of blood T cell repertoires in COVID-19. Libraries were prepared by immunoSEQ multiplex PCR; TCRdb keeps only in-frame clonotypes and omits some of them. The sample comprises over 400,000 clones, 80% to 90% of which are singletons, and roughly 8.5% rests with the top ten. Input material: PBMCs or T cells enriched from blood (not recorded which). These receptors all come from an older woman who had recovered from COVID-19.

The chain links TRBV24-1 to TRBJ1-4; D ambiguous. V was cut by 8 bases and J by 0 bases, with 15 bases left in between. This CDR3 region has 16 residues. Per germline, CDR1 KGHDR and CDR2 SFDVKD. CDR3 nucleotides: TGTGCCACCATCCGCCGAACTCCCTCAACTAATGAAAAACTGTTTTTT. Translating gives CATIRRTPSTNEKLFF.

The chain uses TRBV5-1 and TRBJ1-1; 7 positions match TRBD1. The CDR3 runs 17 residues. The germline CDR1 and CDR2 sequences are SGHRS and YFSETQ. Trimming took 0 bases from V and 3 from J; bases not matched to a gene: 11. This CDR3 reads CASSLGRQGLGDTEAFF. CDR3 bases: TGCGCCAGCAGCTTGGGGAGACAGGGCCTGGGGGACACTGAAGCTTTCTTT.

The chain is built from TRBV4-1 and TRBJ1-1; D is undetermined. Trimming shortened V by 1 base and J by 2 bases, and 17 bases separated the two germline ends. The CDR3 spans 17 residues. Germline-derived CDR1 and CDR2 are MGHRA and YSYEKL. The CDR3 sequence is CASSQVLSGILNTEAFF. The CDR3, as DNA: TGCGCCAGCAGCCAAGTTTTGTCGGGGATCCTTAACACTGAAGCTTTCTTT.

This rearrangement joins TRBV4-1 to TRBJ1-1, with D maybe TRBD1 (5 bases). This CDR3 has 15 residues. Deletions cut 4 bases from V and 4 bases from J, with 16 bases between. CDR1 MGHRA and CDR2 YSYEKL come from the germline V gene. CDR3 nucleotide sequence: TGCGCCAGCAGCCCCCCCGGACAAACTGTCACTGAAGCTTTCTTT. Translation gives CASSPPGQTVTEAFF.

The CDR3, as DNA: TGCGCCAGCAGCCAAGAGAGGCAGGGGGCCTCCTACGAGCAGTACTTC. Translation: CASSQERQGASYEQYF. The rearrangement uses TRBV4-1 and TRBJ2-7, with 8 nucleotides matching TRBD1. Unmatched junction bases numbered 4, after V lost 0 bases and J lost 0 bases. The CDR3 covers 16 residues. Germline CDR1 MGHRA, CDR2 YSYEKL.

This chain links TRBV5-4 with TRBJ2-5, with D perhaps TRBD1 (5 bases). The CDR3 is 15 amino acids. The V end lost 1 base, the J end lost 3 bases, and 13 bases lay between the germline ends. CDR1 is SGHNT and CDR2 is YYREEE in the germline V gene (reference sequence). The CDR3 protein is CASSLIGVAEETQYF. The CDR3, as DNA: TGTGCCAGCAGCTTGATAGGGGTCGCGGAAGAGACCCAGTACTTC. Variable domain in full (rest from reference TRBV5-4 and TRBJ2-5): ETGVTQSPTHLIKTRGQQVTLRCSSQSGHNTVSWYQQALGQGPQFIFQYYREEENGRGNFPPRFSGLQFPNYSSELNVNALELDDSALYLCASSLIGVAEETQYFGPGTRLLVL.

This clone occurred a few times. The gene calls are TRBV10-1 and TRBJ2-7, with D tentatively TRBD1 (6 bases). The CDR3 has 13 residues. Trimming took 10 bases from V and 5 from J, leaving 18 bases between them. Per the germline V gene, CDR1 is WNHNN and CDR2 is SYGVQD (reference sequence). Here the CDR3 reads CATVPGHKDEQYV. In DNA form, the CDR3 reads TGCGCCACCGTCCCGGGACATAAAGACGAGCAGTACGTC.

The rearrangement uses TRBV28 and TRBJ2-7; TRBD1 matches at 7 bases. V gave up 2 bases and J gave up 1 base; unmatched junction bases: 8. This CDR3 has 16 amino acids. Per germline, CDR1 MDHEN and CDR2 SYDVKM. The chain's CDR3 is CASSLPGGGGSYEQYF. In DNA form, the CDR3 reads TGTGCCAGCAGTTTACCAGGGGGTGGAGGATCCTACGAGCAGTACTTC.

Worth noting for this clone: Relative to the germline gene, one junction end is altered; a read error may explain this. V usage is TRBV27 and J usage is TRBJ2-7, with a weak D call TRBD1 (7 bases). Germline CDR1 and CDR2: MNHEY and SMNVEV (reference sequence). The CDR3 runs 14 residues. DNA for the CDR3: TGTGCCAGCAGTCCCGCGGGACAGACCCTCAGGTTCTTTTTC. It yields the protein CASSPAGQTLRFFF.

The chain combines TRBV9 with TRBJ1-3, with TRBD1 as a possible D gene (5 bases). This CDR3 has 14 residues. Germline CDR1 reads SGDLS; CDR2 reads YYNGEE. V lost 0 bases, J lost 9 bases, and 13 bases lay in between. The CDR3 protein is CASSVVSAGGTIYF. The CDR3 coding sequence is TGTGCCAGCAGCGTAGTGAGCGCCGGGGGCACCATATATTTT.

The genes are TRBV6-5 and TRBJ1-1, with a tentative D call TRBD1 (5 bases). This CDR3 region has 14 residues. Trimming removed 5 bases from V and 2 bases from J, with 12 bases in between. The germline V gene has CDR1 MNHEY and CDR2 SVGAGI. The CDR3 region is CASSQGLYNTEAFF. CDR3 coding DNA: TGTGCCAGCAGTCAGGGACTTTATAACACTGAAGCTTTCTTT.

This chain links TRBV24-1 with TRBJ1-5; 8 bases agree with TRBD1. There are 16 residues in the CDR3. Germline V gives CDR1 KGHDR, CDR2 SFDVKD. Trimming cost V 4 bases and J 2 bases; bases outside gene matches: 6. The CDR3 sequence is CATSDRTGMGNQPQHF. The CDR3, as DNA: TGTGCCACCAGTGACCGGACAGGGATGGGCAATCAGCCCCAGCATTTT.

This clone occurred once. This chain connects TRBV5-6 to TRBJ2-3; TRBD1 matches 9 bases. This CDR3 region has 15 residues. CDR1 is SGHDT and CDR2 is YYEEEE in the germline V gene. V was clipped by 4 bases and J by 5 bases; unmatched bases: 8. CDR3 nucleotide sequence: TGTGCCAGCAGCGCGGGACAGGGATGGGGAGATACGCAGTATTTT. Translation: CASSAGQGWGDTQYF.

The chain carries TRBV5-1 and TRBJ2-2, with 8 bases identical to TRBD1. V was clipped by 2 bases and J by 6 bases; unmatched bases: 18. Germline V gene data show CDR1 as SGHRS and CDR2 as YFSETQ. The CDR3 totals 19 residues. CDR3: CASSFIRTGFQVRSGELFF. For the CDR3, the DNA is TGCGCCAGCAGCTTTATTCGGACAGGGTTCCAGGTAAGGTCCGGGGAGCTGTTTTTT.

The CDR3 loop is CASSWRGRGTGELFF. The CDR3 DNA reads TGTGCCAGCAGCTGGAGGGGAAGGGGCACCGGGGAGCTGTTTTTT. The chain has TRBV13 and TRBJ2-2; D might be TRBD2 (6 bases). The V gene's germline CDR1 is PRHDT and CDR2 FYEKMQ (reference sequence). This CDR3 region has 15 residues. With 4 bases removed from V and 4 bases from J, the gap between germline ends came to 13 bases.

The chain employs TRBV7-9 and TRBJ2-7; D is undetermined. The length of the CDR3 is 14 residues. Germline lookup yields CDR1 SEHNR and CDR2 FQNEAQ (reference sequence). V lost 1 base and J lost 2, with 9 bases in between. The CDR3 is CASSLEQRPYEQYV. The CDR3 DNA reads TGTGCCAGCAGCTTAGAACAGAGACCCTACGAGCAGTACGTC.